The 8 T cell receptor beta chains presented below share a single source sample, sequenced in a study of CD8+ T cells in alopecia areata (dated by TCRdb to the late 2010s). Libraries were built with the immunoSEQ multiplex PCR assay. RNA was extracted from all samples and reverse transcribed into cDNA as template for TCR sequencing. The source is immuneACCESS, and TCRdb retained only in-frame sequences with V and J called. Part of the clones is not carried over; for the studies checked, unresolved V genes explain less than half of this, and the remainder is unexplained. Recorded for this sample are approximately 110,000 clones; roughly 56% of them occurred a single time. Of the sample, 3% to 4% falls within the top ten clones. Interpreted using the paper, the time point label stands for: less than 30 weeks on oral tofacitinib. Taken with the paper, the label for treatment or condition translates to: oral pan-JAK inhibitor, 5-10 mg twice daily.

The sequencing here drew on CD4+ T cells sorted from blood, taken at week 24, from a patient treated with tofacitinib. These receptors all come from a human donor with alopecia areata.

This chain connects TRBV29-1 to TRBJ2-7; the match to TRBD2 covers 8 bases. Germline V gene sequence: CDR1 SQVTM, CDR2 ANQGSEA. CDR3 length equals 12 residues. With 6 bases clipped from V and 5 bases from J, the junction kept 6 bases outside the gene matches. The CDR3 nucleotides are TGCAGCGTGCACGGGGGGGCACACGAGCAGTACTTC. Its protein product is CSVHGGAHEQYF.

To note about this clone: Different DNA sequences within this sample yield the same CDR3. This chain links TRBV29-1 with TRBJ2-5, with 7 bases aligning to TRBD2. V lost 6 bases and J lost 3; bases outside the gene matches: 1. Germline V lookup: CDR1 SQVTM, CDR2 ANQGSEA. This CDR3 has 11 amino acids. The CDR3 nucleotides are TGCAGCGTGGGAGGGGAAGAGACCCAGTACTTC. This translates into CSVGGEETQYF.

Within the sample, this clone is medium-sized. This rearrangement joins TRBV6-1 to TRBJ2-4; D is undetermined. The length of the CDR3 is 15 residues. Trimming took 8 bases from V and 4 from J, leaving 18 bases between them. Per germline, CDR1 MNHNS and CDR2 SASEGT. The CDR3 nucleotides read TGTGCCAGCGGACCAGGAAACCCCCCGAAAAACATTCAGTACTTC. It codes for CASGPGNPPKNIQYF.

The chain links TRBV7-3 to TRBJ2-3, with 13 bases that match TRBD2. CDR1 and CDR2 (germline): SGHTA, FQGTGA. This CDR3 region has 15 residues. V dropped 4 bases and J dropped 5; count of bases not matched to a gene: 3. The DNA for the CDR3 is TGTGCCAGCAGCTCCGGACTAGCGGGGGTAGATACGCAGTATTTT. This codes for CASSSGLAGVDTQYF. Supplemented by reference TRBV7-3 and TRBJ2-3, the full variable domain reads GAGVSQTPSNKVTEKGKYVELRCDPISGHTALYWYRQSLGQGPEFLIYFQGTGAADDSGLPNDRFFAVRPEGSVSTLKIQRTERGDSAVYLCASSSGLAGVDTQYFGPGTRLTVL.

The chain links TRBV29-1 to TRBJ1-4, with TRBD1 matching 7 bases. The CDR3 is made up of 13 amino acids. Germline assignment: CDR1 SQVTM and CDR2 ANQGSEA. Germline trimming cut 7 bases from V and 8 bases from J; bases unmatched to any gene: 10. The CDR3 spells CSARDSGNEKLFF. The CDR3 DNA reads TGCAGCGCCCGGGACAGCGGGAACGAAAAACTGTTTTTT. Using reference TRBV29-1 and TRBJ1-4 for the parts outside the CDR3, the full variable domain is SAVISQKPSRDICQRGTSLTIQCQVDSQVTMMFWYRQQPGQSLTLIATANQGSEATYESGFVIDKFPISRPNLTFSTLTVSNMSPEDSSIYLCSARDSGNEKLFFGSGTQLSVL.

The chain employs TRBV5-4 and TRBJ1-2; 8 bases agree with TRBD1. Per germline, CDR1 SGHNT and CDR2 YYREEE (reference sequence). V was pared by 1 base and J by 7 bases, with 6 bases of the junction left unmatched. The length of the CDR3 is 14 residues. The CDR3 sequence: CASSLRQGTTGYTF. CDR3 sequence (DNA): TGTGCCAGCAGCTTGCGACAGGGGACCACTGGCTACACCTTC.

The rearrangement joins TRBV7-2 to TRBJ2-5; 12 bases line up with TRBD2. V shed 3 bases and J 5 bases; nucleotides not matched to a gene: 7. This CDR3 is 16 amino acids long. Per germline, CDR1 SGHTA and CDR2 FQGNSA. In DNA form, the CDR3 reads TGTGCCAGCAGCTTCACTAGCGGGGGGACCCGTGAGACCCAGTACTTC. It codes for CASSFTSGGTRETQYF.

This clone has a handful of counts. This chain uses TRBV29-1 with TRBJ1-1, with TRBD1 as a possible D gene (6 bases). Per the germline V gene, CDR1 is SQVTM and CDR2 is ANQGSEA. The V end was cut by 6 bases, the J end by 5 bases, with 10 bases between. The CDR3 is 11 amino acids. The CDR3 here is CSVSGQTEAFF. The CDR3 DNA reads as TGCAGCGTCTCGGGACAAACTGAAGCTTTCTTT.